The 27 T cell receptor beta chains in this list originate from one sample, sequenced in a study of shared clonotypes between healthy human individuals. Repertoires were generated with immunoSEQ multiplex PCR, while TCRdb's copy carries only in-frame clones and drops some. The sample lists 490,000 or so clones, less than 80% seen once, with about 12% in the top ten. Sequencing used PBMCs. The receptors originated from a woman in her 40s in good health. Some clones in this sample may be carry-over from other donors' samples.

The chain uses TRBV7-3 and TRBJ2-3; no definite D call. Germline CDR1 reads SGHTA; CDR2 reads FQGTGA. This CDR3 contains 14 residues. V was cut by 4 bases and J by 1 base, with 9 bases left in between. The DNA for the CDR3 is TGTGCCAGCAGCTCTAACCGAGGCACAGATACGCAGTATTTT. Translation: CASSSNRGTDTQYF.

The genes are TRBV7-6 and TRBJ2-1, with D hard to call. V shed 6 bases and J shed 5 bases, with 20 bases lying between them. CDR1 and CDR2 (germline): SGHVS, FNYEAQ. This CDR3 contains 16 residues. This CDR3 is CASSPSVGVGNNEQFF. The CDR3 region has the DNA TGTGCCAGCAGTCCGTCGGTCGGTGTAGGGAACAATGAGCAGTTCTTC.

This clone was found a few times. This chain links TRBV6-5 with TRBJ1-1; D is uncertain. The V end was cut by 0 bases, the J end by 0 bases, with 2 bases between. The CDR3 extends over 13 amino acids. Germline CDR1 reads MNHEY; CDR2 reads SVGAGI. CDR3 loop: CASSYSVNTEAFF. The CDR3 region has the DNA TGTGCCAGCAGTTACTCGGTGAACACTGAAGCTTTCTTT.

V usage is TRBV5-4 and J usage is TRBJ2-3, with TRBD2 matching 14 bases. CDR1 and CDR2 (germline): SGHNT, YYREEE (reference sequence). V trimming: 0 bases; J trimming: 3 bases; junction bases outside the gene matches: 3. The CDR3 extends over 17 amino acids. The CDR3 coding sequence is TGTGCCAGCAGCTTGGGGGGACTAGCGGGAGATACAGATACGCAGTATTTT. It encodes CASSLGGLAGDTDTQYF.

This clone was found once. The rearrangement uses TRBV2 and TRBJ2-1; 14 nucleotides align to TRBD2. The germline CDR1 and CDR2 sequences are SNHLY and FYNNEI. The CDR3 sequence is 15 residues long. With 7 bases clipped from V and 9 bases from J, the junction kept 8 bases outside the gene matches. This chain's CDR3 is CASNRLAGGASEQFF. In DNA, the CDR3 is TGTGCCAGCAACCGACTAGCGGGAGGGGCGAGTGAGCAGTTCTTC.

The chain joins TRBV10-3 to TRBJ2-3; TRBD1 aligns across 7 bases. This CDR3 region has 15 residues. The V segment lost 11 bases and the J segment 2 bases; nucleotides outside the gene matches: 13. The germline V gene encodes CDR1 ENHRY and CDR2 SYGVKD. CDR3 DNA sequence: TGTGCCGCTAAAAATAACAGGGGCAACACAGATACGCAGTATTTT. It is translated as CAAKNNRGNTDTQYF.

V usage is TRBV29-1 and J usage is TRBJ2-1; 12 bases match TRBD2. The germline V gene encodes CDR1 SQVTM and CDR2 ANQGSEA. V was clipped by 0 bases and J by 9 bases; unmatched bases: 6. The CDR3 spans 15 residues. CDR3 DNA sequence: TGCAGCGTTGAAGATCCGCTAGCGGGAGGGGGTGAGCAGTTCTTC. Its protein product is CSVEDPLAGGGEQFF.

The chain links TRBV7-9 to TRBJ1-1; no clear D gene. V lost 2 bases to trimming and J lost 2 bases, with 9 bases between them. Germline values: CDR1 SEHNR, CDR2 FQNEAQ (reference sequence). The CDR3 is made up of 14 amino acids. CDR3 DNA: TGTGCCAGCAGCTTACAGGCCTCAAACACTGAAGCTTTCTTT. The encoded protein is CASSLQASNTEAFF.

CDR3 sequence (DNA): TGTGCCAGCAAAGGCAGGCTTTACGAGCAGTACTTC. This sequence encodes CASKGRLYEQYF. V and J are TRBV28 and TRBJ2-7; unclear D gene. The V and J ends lost 7 bases and 4 bases respectively, with 11 bases between them. CDR1 and CDR2 (germline): MDHEN, SYDVKM. The CDR3 is 12 amino acids.

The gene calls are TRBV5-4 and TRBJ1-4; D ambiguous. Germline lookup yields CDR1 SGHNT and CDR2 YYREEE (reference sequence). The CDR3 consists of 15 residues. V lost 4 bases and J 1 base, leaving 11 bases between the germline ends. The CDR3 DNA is TGTGCCAGCAGCCTTAAAGCCGGAACTAATGAAAAACTGTTTTTT. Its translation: CASSLKAGTNEKLFF.

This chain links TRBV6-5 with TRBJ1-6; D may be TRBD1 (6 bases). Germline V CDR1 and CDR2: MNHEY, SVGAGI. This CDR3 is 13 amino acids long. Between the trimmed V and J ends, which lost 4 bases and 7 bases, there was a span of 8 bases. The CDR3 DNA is TGTGCCAGCAGTTGGGGGGCGAATTCACCCCTCCACTTT. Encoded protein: CASSWGANSPLHF.

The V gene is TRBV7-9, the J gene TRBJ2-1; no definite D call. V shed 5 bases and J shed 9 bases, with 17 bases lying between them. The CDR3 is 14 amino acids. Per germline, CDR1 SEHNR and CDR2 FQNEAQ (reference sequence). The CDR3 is CASSPTIEVSEQFF. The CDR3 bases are TGTGCCAGCAGCCCCACCATCGAAGTGAGTGAGCAGTTCTTC.

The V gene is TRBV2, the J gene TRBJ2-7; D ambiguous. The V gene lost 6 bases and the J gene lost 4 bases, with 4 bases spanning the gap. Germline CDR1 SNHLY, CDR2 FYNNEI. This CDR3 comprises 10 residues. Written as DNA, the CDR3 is TGTGCCAGCAGGGAATACGAGCAGTACTTC. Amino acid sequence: CASREYEQYF.

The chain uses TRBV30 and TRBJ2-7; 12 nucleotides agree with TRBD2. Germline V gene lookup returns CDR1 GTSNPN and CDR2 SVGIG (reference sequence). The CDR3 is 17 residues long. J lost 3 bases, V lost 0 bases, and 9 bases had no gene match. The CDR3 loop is CAWSVGRTSGTNYEQYF. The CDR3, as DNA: TGTGCCTGGAGTGTCGGAAGGACTAGCGGGACCAACTACGAGCAGTACTTC.

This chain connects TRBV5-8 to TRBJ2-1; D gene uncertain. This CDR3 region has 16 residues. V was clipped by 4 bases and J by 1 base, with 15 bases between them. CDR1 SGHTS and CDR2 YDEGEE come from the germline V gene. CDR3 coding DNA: TGTGCCAGCAGCGGGCCTCCCTTTACATCCTACAATGAGCAGTTCTTC. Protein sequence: CASSGPPFTSYNEQFF.

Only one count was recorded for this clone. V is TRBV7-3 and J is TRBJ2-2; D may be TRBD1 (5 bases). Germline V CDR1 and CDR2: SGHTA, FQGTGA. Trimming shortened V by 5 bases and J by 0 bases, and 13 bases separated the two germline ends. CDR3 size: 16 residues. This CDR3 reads CASSKPQGTNTGELFF. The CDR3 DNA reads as TGTGCCAGCAGCAAGCCCCAGGGAACGAACACCGGGGAGCTGTTTTTT.

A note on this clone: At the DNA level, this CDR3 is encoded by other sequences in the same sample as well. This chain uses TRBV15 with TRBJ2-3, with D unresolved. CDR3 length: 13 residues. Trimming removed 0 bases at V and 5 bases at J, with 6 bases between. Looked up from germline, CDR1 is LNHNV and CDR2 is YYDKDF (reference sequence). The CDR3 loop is CATSRDLGDTQYF. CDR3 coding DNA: TGTGCCACCAGCAGAGATCTGGGAGATACGCAGTATTTT. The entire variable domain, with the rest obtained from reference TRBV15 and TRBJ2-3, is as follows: DAMVIQNPRYQVTQFGKPVTLSCSQTLNHNVMYWYQQKSSQAPKLLFHYYDKDFNNEADTPDNFQSRRPNTSFCFLDIRSPGLGDTAMYLCATSRDLGDTQYFGPGTRLTVL.

In nucleotides, the CDR3 is TGTGCCAGCAGCCTTGATACAACTAATGAAAAACTGTTTTTT. Translated: CASSLDTTNEKLFF. The genes are TRBV7-9 and TRBJ1-4; D is uncertain. Germline values: CDR1 SEHNR, CDR2 FQNEAQ (reference sequence). The CDR3 contains 14 residues. Trimming shortened V by 5 bases and J by 0 bases, and 7 bases separated the two germline ends.

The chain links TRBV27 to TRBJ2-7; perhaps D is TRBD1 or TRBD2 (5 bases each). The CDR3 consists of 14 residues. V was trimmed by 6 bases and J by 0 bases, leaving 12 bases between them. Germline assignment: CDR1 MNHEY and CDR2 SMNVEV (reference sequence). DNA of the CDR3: TGTGCCAGCAGCCGGGGCTCCCTCTCCTACGAGCAGTACTTC. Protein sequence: CASSRGSLSYEQYF.

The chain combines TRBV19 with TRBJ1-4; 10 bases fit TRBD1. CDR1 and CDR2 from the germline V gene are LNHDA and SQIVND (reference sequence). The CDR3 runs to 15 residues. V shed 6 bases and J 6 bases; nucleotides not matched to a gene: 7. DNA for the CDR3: TGTGCCAGTAGCCTCATGACAGGGGGCCATGAAAAACTGTTTTTT. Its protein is CASSLMTGGHEKLFF.

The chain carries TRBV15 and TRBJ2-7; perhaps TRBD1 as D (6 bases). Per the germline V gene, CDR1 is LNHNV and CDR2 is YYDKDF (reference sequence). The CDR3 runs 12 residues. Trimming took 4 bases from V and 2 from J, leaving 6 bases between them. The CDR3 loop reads CATSKGAYEQYF. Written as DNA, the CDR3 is TGTGCCACCAGCAAGGGGGCCTACGAGCAGTACTTC. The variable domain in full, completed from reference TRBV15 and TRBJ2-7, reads DAMVIQNPRYQVTQFGKPVTLSCSQTLNHNVMYWYQQKSSQAPKLLFHYYDKDFNNEADTPDNFQSRRPNTSFCFLDIRSPGLGDTAMYLCATSKGAYEQYFGPGTRLTVT.

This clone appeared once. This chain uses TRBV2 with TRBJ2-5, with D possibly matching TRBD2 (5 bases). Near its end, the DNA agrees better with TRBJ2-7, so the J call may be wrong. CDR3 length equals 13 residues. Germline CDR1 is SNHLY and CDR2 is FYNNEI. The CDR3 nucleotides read TGTGCCAGCACCCCGGACTTTTTCAGCGAGCAGTACTTC. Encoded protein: CASTPDFFSEQYF.

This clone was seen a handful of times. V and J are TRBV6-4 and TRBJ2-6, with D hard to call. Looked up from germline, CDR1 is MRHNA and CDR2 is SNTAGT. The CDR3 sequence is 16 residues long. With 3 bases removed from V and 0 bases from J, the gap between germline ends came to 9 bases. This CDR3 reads CASSDDGVSGANVLTF. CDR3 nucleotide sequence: TGTGCCAGCAGTGATGATGGGGTCTCTGGGGCCAACGTCCTGACTTTC.

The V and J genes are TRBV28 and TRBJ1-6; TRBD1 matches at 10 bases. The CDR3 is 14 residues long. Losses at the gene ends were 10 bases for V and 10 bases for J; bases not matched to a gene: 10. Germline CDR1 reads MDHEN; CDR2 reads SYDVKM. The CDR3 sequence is CANTRQGAVSPLHF. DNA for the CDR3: TGTGCCAACACTAGACAGGGGGCGGTATCACCCCTCCACTTT.

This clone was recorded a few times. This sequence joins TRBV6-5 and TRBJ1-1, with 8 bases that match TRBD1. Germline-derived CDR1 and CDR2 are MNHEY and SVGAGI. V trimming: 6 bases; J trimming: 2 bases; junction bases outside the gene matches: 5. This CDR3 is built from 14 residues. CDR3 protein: CASSPDRGNTEAFF. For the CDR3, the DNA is TGTGCCAGCAGCCCCGACAGGGGAAACACTGAAGCTTTCTTT.

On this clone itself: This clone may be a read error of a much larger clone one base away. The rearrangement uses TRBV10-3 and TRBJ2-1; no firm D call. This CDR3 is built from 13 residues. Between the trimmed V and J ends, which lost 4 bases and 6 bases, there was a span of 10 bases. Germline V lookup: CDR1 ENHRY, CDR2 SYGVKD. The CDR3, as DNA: TGTGCCATCAGTGTTTCAGGTCTCAATGAGCAGTTCTTC. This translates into CAISVSGLNEQFF.

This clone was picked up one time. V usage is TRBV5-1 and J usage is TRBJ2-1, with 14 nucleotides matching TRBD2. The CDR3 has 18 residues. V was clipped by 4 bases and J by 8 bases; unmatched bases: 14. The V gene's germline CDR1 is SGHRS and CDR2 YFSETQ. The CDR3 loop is CASSTLPGLAGDSDEQFF. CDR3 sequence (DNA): TGCGCCAGCAGCACCCTACCGGGACTAGCGGGAGATAGCGATGAGCAGTTCTTC.